The 17 T cell receptor beta chains reported below all come from one sample, sequenced in a study of blood T cell repertoires in COVID-19. Repertoires were generated with immunoSEQ multiplex PCR, while TCRdb's copy carries only in-frame clones and drops some. This repertoire shows around 140,000 clones, 80% to 90% found once; its top ten account for roughly 1.4%. The sample comprised peripheral blood. The receptor set was obtained from a woman aged 55-69 years with acute or convalescent COVID-19.

The V call is TRBV7-6, the J call TRBJ2-2, with 11 bases matching TRBD1. The J segment lost 4 bases and the V segment lost 5 bases, leaving 3 bases of the junction unmatched. The CDR3 is made up of 15 amino acids. Germline CDR1 is SGHVS and CDR2 is FNYEAQ. DNA for the CDR3: TGTGCCAGCAGCCAGGGACAGGGGGGCACCGGGGAGCTGTTTTTT. Translating gives CASSQGQGGTGELFF.

This sequence joins TRBV19 and TRBJ1-2; 10 bases are shared with TRBD1. The CDR3 length is 15 residues. Trimming cost V 3 bases and J 2 bases; bases outside gene matches: 3. CDR1 LNHDA and CDR2 SQIVND come from the germline V gene (reference sequence). The DNA of the CDR3 is TGTGCCAGTAGTATCCCGGGACAGGGGAACTATGGCTACACCTTC. Protein sequence: CASSIPGQGNYGYTF.

The chain couples TRBV7-2 to TRBJ2-7, with D maybe TRBD2 (6 bases). The CDR3 totals 14 residues. The germline gives CDR1 SGHTA, CDR2 FQGNSA. V was pared by 2 bases and J by 4 bases, with 12 bases between. The CDR3 loop is CASSLSDSGYEQYF. CDR3 DNA: TGTGCCAGCAGCTTAAGTGATAGCGGTTACGAGCAGTACTTC.

Here the CDR3 reads CASSHWSGGHNEQFF. Written as DNA, the CDR3 is TGTGCCAGCAGCCACTGGAGCGGGGGGCACAATGAGCAGTTCTTC. The rearrangement joins TRBV3-1 (or the pseudogene TRBV3-2) to TRBJ2-1, with 9 bases identical to TRBD2. The CDR3 runs to 15 residues. With 3 bases clipped from V and 5 bases from J, the junction kept 5 bases outside the gene matches. Germline V lookup: CDR1 LGHDT, CDR2 YNNKEL (reference sequence).

The genes are TRBV30 and TRBJ1-5, with 7 nucleotides matching TRBD1. Germline V gene lookup returns CDR1 GTSNPN and CDR2 SVGIG (reference sequence). The CDR3 loop spans 15 amino acids. V was pared by 1 base and J by 3 bases, with 6 bases of the junction left unmatched. The CDR3 loop is CAWSARGTVNQPQHF. The CDR3 DNA is TGTGCCTGGAGTGCTAGAGGGACAGTCAATCAGCCCCAGCATTTT.

This rearrangement joins TRBV19 to TRBJ1-5, with 7 nucleotides matching TRBD1. The CDR3 sequence is 15 residues long. Germline trimming cut 6 bases from V and 6 bases from J; bases unmatched to any gene: 11. Germline V gene data show CDR1 as LNHDA and CDR2 as SQIVND (reference sequence). CDR3 sequence: CASRDSGRGVQPQHF. In nucleotides, the CDR3 is TGTGCCAGTAGGGATTCCGGCAGGGGGGTTCAGCCCCAGCATTTT. Full variable domain (remainder filled in from reference TRBV19 and TRBJ1-5): DGGITQSPKYLFRKEGQNVTLSCEQNLNHDAMYWYRQDPGQGLRLIYYSQIVNDFQKGDIAEGYSVSREKKESFPLTVTSAQKNPTAFYLCASRDSGRGVQPQHFGDGTRLSIL.

This clone was seen just once. This chain links TRBV28 with TRBJ1-3; TRBD1 aligns across 7 bases. The V gene's germline CDR1 is MDHEN and CDR2 SYDVKM. V shed 5 bases and J 4 bases; nucleotides not matched to a gene: 14. The CDR3 covers 17 residues. DNA of the CDR3: TGTGCCAGCAGTCATGACAGGGTAAACGGGGCGGGAAACACCATATATTTT. This encodes CASSHDRVNGAGNTIYF.

This clone has only one observation. The J gene is TRBJ1-1, the V gene TRBV11-2; the D is unclear. The CDR3 has 14 amino acids. Germline V CDR1 and CDR2: SGHAT, FQNNGV. Deletions cut 1 base from V and 6 bases from J, with 12 bases between. In DNA form, the CDR3 reads TGTGCCAGCAGCTTAGGGAATGAGGAATCTGAAGCTTTCTTT. This translates into CASSLGNEESEAFF.

This clone was counted a single time. The chain employs TRBV5-1 and TRBJ1-1; TRBD1 is a possible D gene (6 bases). The germline V gene has CDR1 SGHRS and CDR2 YFSETQ. The CDR3 runs to 14 residues. The ends were cut back, 0 bases at V and 4 bases at J, with 10 bases in the middle. The CDR3 region has the DNA TGCGCCAGCAGCTTGGAGGGGGAAGTCACTGAAGCTTTCTTT. This sequence encodes CASSLEGEVTEAFF.

The chain carries TRBV19 and TRBJ2-5, with TRBD2 matching 11 bases. Germline V gene sequence: CDR1 LNHDA, CDR2 SQIVND (reference sequence). With 5 bases clipped from V and 5 bases from J, the junction kept 10 bases outside the gene matches. The CDR3 is 16 residues long. This CDR3 reads CASSLPGLAARETQYF. CDR3 coding DNA: TGTGCCAGTAGTTTACCGGGACTAGCGGCGCGGGAGACCCAGTACTTC.

This sequence joins TRBV5-1 and TRBJ2-3, with a tentative D call TRBD2 (5 bases). CDR3 size: 15 residues. Germline values: CDR1 SGHRS, CDR2 YFSETQ. Trimming pared 0 bases from V and 0 bases from J, leaving 8 bases between. The CDR3 nucleotides are TGCGCCAGCAGCTTGGCGCCGGGAAGCACAGATACGCAGTATTTT. It specifies CASSLAPGSTDTQYF.

The rearrangement joins TRBV28 to TRBJ1-4; D might be TRBD1 (5 bases). V was cut by 6 bases and J by 4 bases, with 9 bases left in between. This CDR3 has 13 residues. Germline loops: CDR1 MDHEN, CDR2 SYDVKM. CDR3 loop: CASRLGGNEKLFF. The CDR3 region has the DNA TGTGCCAGCAGACTGGGGGGTAATGAAAAACTGTTTTTT.

This rearrangement joins TRBV7-2 to TRBJ1-1; 11 nucleotides align to TRBD1. This CDR3 has 15 residues. Unmatched junction bases numbered 8, after V lost 4 bases and J lost 7 bases. In germline, CDR1 is SGHTA, CDR2 FQGNSA. CDR3 sequence reads: CASSSGTGGFNEAFF. The CDR3 coding sequence is TGTGCCAGCAGCTCCGGGACAGGGGGTTTCAATGAAGCTTTCTTT. Combining the CDR3 with reference TRBV7-2 and TRBJ1-1 gives the whole variable domain GAGVSQSPSNKVTEKGKDVELRCDPISGHTALYWYRQSLGQGLEFLIYFQGNSAPDKSGLPSDRFSAERTGGSVSTLTIQRTQQEDSAVYLCASSSGTGGFNEAFFGQGTRLTVV.

This sequence joins TRBV9 and TRBJ2-1; D possibly corresponds to TRBD2 (5 bases). V was trimmed by 0 bases and J by 3 bases, leaving 10 bases between them. CDR1 and CDR2 (germline): SGDLS, YYNGEE. This CDR3 has 15 amino acids. The CDR3, as DNA: TGTGCCAGCAGCGTAGCCCCTCGGGACTACAATGAGCAGTTCTTC. Protein sequence: CASSVAPRDYNEQFF.

The chain carries TRBV30 and TRBJ1-5; TRBD1 matches at 7 bases. Unmatched junction bases numbered 4, after V lost 2 bases and J lost 3 bases. In germline, CDR1 is GTSNPN, CDR2 SVGIG (reference sequence). CDR3 length equals 14 residues. The CDR3 loop reads CAWSLGGFNQPQHF. The CDR3 DNA is TGTGCCTGGAGTTTAGGGGGCTTCAATCAGCCCCAGCATTTT.

The chain couples TRBV6-2 or TRBV6-3 to TRBJ2-7; no firm D call. CDR1 is MNHEY and CDR2 is SVGEGT in the germline V gene. The CDR3 runs to 13 residues. V shed 4 bases and J shed 3 bases, with 10 bases lying between them. The CDR3 DNA sequence: TGTGCCAGCAGTTTCCCCACCGGCTACGAGCAGTACTTC. Translation: CASSFPTGYEQYF.

This clone showed up just a few times. The chain recombines TRBV7-2 with TRBJ1-1; unclear D gene. The CDR3 runs 13 residues. Per the germline V gene, CDR1 is SGHTA and CDR2 is FQGNSA. Trimming took 1 base from V and 7 from J, leaving 10 bases between them. The CDR3 reads CASSLGAELEAFF. As DNA, the CDR3 is TGTGCCAGCAGCTTAGGGGCAGAGCTTGAAGCTTTCTTT.